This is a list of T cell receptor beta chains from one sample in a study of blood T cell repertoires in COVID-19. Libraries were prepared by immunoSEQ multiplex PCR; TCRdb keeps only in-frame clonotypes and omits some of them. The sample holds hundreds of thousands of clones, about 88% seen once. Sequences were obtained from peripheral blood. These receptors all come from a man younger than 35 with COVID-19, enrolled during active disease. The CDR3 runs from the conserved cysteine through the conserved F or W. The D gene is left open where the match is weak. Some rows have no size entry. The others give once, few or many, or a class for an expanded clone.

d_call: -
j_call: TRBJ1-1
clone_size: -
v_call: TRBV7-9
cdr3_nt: TGTGCCAGCAGGGTGGGGGCGCGGACTGAAGCTTTCTTT
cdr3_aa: CASRVGARTEAFF

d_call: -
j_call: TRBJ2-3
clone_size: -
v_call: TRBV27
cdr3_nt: TGTGCCAGCAGTTTAGCCTCTTTCGGAGATACGCAGTATTTT
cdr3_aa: CASSLASFGDTQYF

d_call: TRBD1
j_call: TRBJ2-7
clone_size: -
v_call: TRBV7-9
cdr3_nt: TGTGCCAGCAGCTTAGGGGGACAGGGGACAAACGAGCAGTACTTC
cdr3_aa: CASSLGGQGTNEQYF

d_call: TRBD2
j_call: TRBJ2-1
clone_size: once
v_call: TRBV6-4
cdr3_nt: TGTGCCAGCAAACTCCATAGCGGGGGGAACAATGAGCAGTTCTTC
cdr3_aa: CASKLHSGGNNEQFF

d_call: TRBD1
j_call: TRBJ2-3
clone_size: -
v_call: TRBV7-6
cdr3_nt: TGTGCCAGCAGCCCCCGGACAGGGGGAGAGACAGATACGCAGTATTTT
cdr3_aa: CASSPRTGGETDTQYF

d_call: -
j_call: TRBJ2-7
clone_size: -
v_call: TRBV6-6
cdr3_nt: TGTGCCAGCAGTTACTCTGTTCAGGGGTACGAGCAGTACTTC
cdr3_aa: CASSYSVQGYEQYF

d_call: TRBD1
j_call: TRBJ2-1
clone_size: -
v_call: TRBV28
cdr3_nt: TGTGCCAGCAGTCCCAGACAGGGTGTACTACAGGAGCAGTTCTTC
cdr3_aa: CASSPRQGVLQEQFF

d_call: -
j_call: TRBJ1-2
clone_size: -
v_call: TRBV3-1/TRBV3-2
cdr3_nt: TGTGCCAGCAGCCAAGAAGCCCAGGGGAACTATGGCTACACCTTC
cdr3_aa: CASSQEAQGNYGYTF

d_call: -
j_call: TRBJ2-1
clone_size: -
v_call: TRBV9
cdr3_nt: TGTGCCAGCAGCGACGACATGAGCTCCTACAATGAGCAGTTCTTC
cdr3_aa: CASSDDMSSYNEQFF

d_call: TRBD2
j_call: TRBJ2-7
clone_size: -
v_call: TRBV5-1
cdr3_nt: TGCGCCAGCAGCTGTTTGGCTAGCGGGAGCTACGAGCAGTACTTC
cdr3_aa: CASSCLASGSYEQYF

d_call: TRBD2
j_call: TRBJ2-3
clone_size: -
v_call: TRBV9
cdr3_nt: TGTGCCAGCAGCGCGGGACTAACTCTAGATACGCAGTATTTT
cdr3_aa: CASSAGLTLDTQYF

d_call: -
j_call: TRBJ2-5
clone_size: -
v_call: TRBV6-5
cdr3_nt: TGTGCCAGCAAACAGGGAGTACGAGAGACCCAGTACTTC
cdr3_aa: CASKQGVRETQYF

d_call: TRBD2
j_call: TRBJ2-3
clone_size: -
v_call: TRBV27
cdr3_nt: TGTGCCAGCAGTTTCGGGGGGTACTACACAGATACGCAGTATTTT
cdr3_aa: CASSFGGYYTDTQYF

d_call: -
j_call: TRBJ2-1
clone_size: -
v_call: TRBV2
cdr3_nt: TGTGCCAGCAGAAGCCTTCCGGGACAAGACAATGAGCAGTTCTTC
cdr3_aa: CASRSLPGQDNEQFF

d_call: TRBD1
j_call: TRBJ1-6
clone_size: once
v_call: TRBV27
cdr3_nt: TGTGCCAGCAGTTTATCGGACAGGGGTTTTAATTCACCCCTCCACTTT
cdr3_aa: CASSLSDRGFNSPLHF

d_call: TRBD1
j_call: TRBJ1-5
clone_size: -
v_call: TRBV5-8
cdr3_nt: TGTGCCAGCAGCTTTGGCACAGGGGTCAATCAGCCCCAGCATTTT
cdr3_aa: CASSFGTGVNQPQHF